The 15 T cell receptor beta chains below were found in one sample sequenced in a study of human T cells and chemical hapten exposure. Sample time point: patch test 1, 2 weeks after DPC sensitization. The treatment is: therapeutic diphenylcyclopropenone sensitization with weekly scalp DPC. One entry per CDR3 protein, called by TCRdb with MiXCR from the RACE reads. The data show 180,000 or so distinct CDR3 sequences, around 20% seen once. The material sequenced was whole blood, taken in connection with sensitization to the hapten diphenylcyclopropenone (DPC). The receptors derive from a woman aged 50 to 60 with alopecia areata. Some clones in this sample may be carry-over from other donors' samples.

The chain combines TRBV7-2 with TRBJ1-3, with D hard to call. The CDR3 is 13 residues long. Trimming pared 2 bases from V and 2 bases from J, leaving 4 bases between. From germline, CDR1 is SGHTA and CDR2 FQGNSA. The CDR3 is CASSLTPGNTIYF. In DNA, the CDR3 is TGTGCCAGCAGCTTAACCCCTGGAAACACCATATATTTT.

This clonotype turned up a few times. The chain is built from TRBV7-2 and TRBJ2-4, with 7 nucleotides matching TRBD2. Germline-derived CDR1 and CDR2 are SGHTA and FQGNSA. CDR3 length: 16 amino acids. Losses at the gene ends were 5 bases for V and 4 bases for J; bases not matched to a gene: 11. For the CDR3, the DNA is TGTGCCAGCAGCCCTGCCCCGGGACTAAGGAAAAACATTCAGTACTTC. Translating it yields CASSPAPGLRKNIQYF.

The chain links TRBV12-3 or TRBV12-4 to TRBJ1-6; TRBD1 is a possible D gene (5 bases). V lost 2 bases and J lost 8, with 10 bases in between. This CDR3 is 14 amino acids long. The CDR3 DNA reads as TGTGCCAGCAGTTTAAGTGGGACGGATTCACCCCTCCACTTT. Amino acid sequence: CASSLSGTDSPLHF.

A word on this clonotype: A read error may produce the germline difference seen at one junction end. This rearrangement joins TRBV7-7 to TRBJ2-3; no clear D gene. This CDR3 spans 14 amino acids. Germline V gene sequence: CDR1 SSHAT, CDR2 FNYEAQ (reference sequence). Here the CDR3 reads CASSLGPRTDTQYF. The DNA for the CDR3 is TGTGCTAGCAGCCTAGGGCCCCGCACAGATACGCAGTATTTT.

The chain is built from TRBV29-1 and TRBJ2-7, with D possibly being TRBD1 or TRBD2 (5 bases each). Trimming removed 4 bases at V and 7 bases at J, with 14 bases between. The CDR3 has 12 residues. Germline CDR1 and CDR2: SQVTM and ANQGSEA. CDR3 sequence (DNA): TGCAGCGTTGGGCAGGGAGTTTGGGAGCAGTACTTC. Translating it yields CSVGQGVWEQYF.

The genes are TRBV29-1 and TRBJ2-7; D is possibly TRBD1 or TRBD2 (5 bases each). This CDR3 is 14 amino acids long. Trimming cost V 4 bases and J 9 bases, with 22 bases left between them. Germline V CDR1 and CDR2: SQVTM, ANQGSEA. CDR3 sequence (DNA): TGCAGCGTTGCCCATCCAGGGAGCCCCGCGGGGCAGTACTTC. Its protein is CSVAHPGSPAGQYF.

V gene TRBV29-1 combines with J gene TRBJ1-2; 10 nucleotides align to TRBD1. Germline V CDR1 and CDR2: SQVTM, ANQGSEA. V lost 7 bases and J lost 6; bases outside the gene matches: 5. The CDR3 is 12 residues long. The CDR3 spells CSAPGQGNGYTF. The CDR3 DNA sequence: TGCAGCGCTCCGGGACAGGGGAATGGCTACACCTTC.

This clonotype was seen a handful of times. The chain links TRBV2 to TRBJ2-7; D gene ambiguous. The CDR3 extends over 15 amino acids. Trimming took off 5 bases at V and 2 bases at J, with 16 bases between the two ends. Germline CDR1 reads SNHLY; CDR2 reads FYNNEI. The CDR3 region has the DNA TGTGCCAGCAGTCCCGCTTTGTTGGGGACCTACGAGCAGTACTTC. Protein product: CASSPALLGTYEQYF.

The chain links TRBV29-1 to TRBJ2-7; D might be TRBD1 (6 bases). The ends were cut back, 4 bases at V and 0 bases at J, with 13 bases in the middle. This CDR3 has 14 amino acids. Per germline, CDR1 SQVTM and CDR2 ANQGSEA. CDR3 in DNA: TGCAGCGTTGGGGCAGGGGTGAACTCCTACGAGCAGTACTTC. Its protein product is CSVGAGVNSYEQYF.

V gene TRBV20-1 combines with J gene TRBJ1-2; no definite D call. CDR1 and CDR2 (germline): DFQATT, SNEGSKA (reference sequence). CDR3 length: 13 residues. The V gene lost 6 bases and the J gene lost 4 bases, with 15 bases spanning the gap. The CDR3: CSAHGVHVYGYTF. CDR3 DNA sequence: TGCAGTGCCCACGGGGTACACGTCTATGGCTACACCTTC.

The chain employs TRBV20-1 and TRBJ2-1; 9 positions match TRBD2. The germline V gene encodes CDR1 DFQATT and CDR2 SNEGSKA (reference sequence). The CDR3 has 15 residues. Trimming at V came to 5 bases and at J to 0 bases, leaving 5 bases not matched to a gene. CDR3 protein: CSAEPTSGSYNEQFF. DNA for the CDR3: TGCAGTGCTGAACCGACTAGCGGCTCCTACAATGAGCAGTTCTTC.

The chain uses TRBV12-3 or TRBV12-4 and TRBJ1-2, with a tentative D call TRBD1 (5 bases). The V end was cut by 1 base, the J end by 3 bases, with 6 bases between. The CDR3 totals 13 residues. The CDR3 here is CASSLGQYYGYTF. The DNA of the CDR3 is TGTGCCAGCAGTTTAGGACAGTACTATGGCTACACCTTC.

This chain uses TRBV12-3 or TRBV12-4 with TRBJ1-2; perhaps TRBD1 as D (5 bases). The CDR3 covers 14 residues. The germline V and J ends were trimmed by 3 bases and 5 bases, with 13 bases remaining between them. The CDR3 DNA follows: TGTGCCAGCAGTTTTGACAGAATCACTTATGGCTACACCTTC. Its protein product is CASSFDRITYGYTF.

This rearrangement joins TRBV2 to TRBJ1-2, with D possibly matching TRBD1 (6 bases). Looked up from germline, CDR1 is SNHLY and CDR2 is FYNNEI. Trimming pared 7 bases from V and 3 bases from J, leaving 12 bases between. The CDR3 length is 13 residues. CDR3 bases: TGTGCCAGCACCCTAGGGGGGTACTATGGCTACACCTTC. Protein sequence: CASTLGGYYGYTF. Full variable domain (outside the CDR3, taken from reference TRBV2 and TRBJ1-2): EPEVTQTPSHQVTQMGQEVILRCVPISNHLYFYWYRQILGQKVEFLVSFYNNEISEKSEIFDDQFSVERPDGSNFTLKIRSTKLEDSAMYFCASTLGGYYGYTFGSGTRLTVV.

The rearrangement joins TRBV9 to TRBJ2-3, with 8 bases that match TRBD2. The CDR3 totals 15 residues. CDR1 and CDR2 from the germline V gene are SGDLS and YYNGEE. The V and J ends lost 0 bases and 4 bases, in that order; junction bases with no gene match: 4. Here the CDR3 reads CASSVEGLAADTQYF. In DNA form, the CDR3 reads TGTGCCAGCAGCGTAGAAGGACTAGCTGCAGATACGCAGTATTTT.